The 7 T cell receptor beta chains below come from one sample, sequenced in a study of shared clonotypes between healthy human individuals (TCRdb year 2020). The method behind the library was the immunoSEQ multiplex PCR assay. TCRdb limited this immuneACCESS table to in-frame rearrangements with V and J called. A share of clones is missing; checked studies link under half to unresolved V genes, and the rest is unexplained. This sample holds under 850,000 clones; about 91% were observed only once. The top ten constitute 24% of the sample. For the CD8 naive samples, CD45RO-negative cells were positively selected for CCR7, yielding a CD45RA+CCR7+ population from which TemRA cells were excluded. Sample: naive CD8+ T cells sorted from blood. Reading the label with the study, this specimen's cell subset or site is: CD45RA+CCR7+. Receptors were obtained from a man under 40 in good health.

The genes are TRBV29-1 and TRBJ2-7; D call uncertain. From germline, CDR1 is SQVTM and CDR2 ANQGSEA. V shed 7 bases and J shed 3 bases, with 13 bases lying between them. This CDR3 spans 12 amino acids. In nucleotides, the CDR3 is TGCAGCGCTCGCTCCGATTACTACGAGCAGTACTTC. It translates to CSARSDYYEQYF.

The chain employs TRBV28 and TRBJ2-3; no definite D call. Germline assignment: CDR1 MDHEN and CDR2 SYDVKM. The length of the CDR3 is 15 residues. Trimming left V 3 bases short and J 2 bases short, with 12 bases between. In DNA, the CDR3 is TGTGCCAGCAGTTTCGTACCCGACCCCACAGATACGCAGTATTTT. It translates to CASSFVPDPTDTQYF. The full variable domain, in which reference TRBV28 and TRBJ2-3 provide the parts outside the CDR3, is DVKVTQSSRYLVKRTGEKVFLECVQDMDHENMFWYRQDPGLGLRLIYFSYDVKMKEKGDIPEGYSVSREKKERFSLILESASTNQTSMYLCASSFVPDPTDTQYFGPGTRLTVL.

This chain links TRBV7-8 with TRBJ1-4; TRBD1 agrees at 10 bases. The germline CDR1 and CDR2 sequences are SGHVS and FQNEAQ. The CDR3 sequence is 15 residues long. V was pared by 2 bases and J by 6 bases, with 3 bases of the junction left unmatched. In nucleotides, the CDR3 is TGTGCCAGCAGCTTAACCGGGACAGGGGATGAAAAACTGTTTTTT. As protein: CASSLTGTGDEKLFF.

The chain is built from TRBV7-9 and TRBJ2-7; D tentatively reads TRBD1 or TRBD2 (6 bases each). Germline V lookup: CDR1 SEHNR, CDR2 FQNEAQ (reference sequence). V shed 1 base and J shed 8 bases, with 27 bases lying between them. This CDR3 is built from 18 residues. CDR3 amino acids: CASSLEAPRDNSLTKQYF. Here the CDR3 DNA reads TGTGCCAGCAGCTTAGAGGCACCGCGGGACAACTCCCTTACGAAGCAGTACTTC. Full variable domain (remainder filled in from reference TRBV7-9 and TRBJ2-7): DTGVSQNPRHKITKRGQNVTFRCDPISEHNRLYWYRQTLGQGPEFLTYFQNEAQLEKSRLLSDRFSAERPKGSFSTLEIQRTEQGDSAMYLCASSLEAPRDNSLTKQYFGPGTRLTVT.

The chain is built from TRBV19 and TRBJ2-1, with 7 bases aligning to TRBD2. CDR3 length: 17 residues. V shed 1 base and J 4 bases; nucleotides not matched to a gene: 10. CDR1 and CDR2 from the germline V gene are LNHDA and SQIVND (reference sequence). CDR3 nucleotides: TGTGCCAGTAGTATAGTTCTCCCTAGCGGACCTTACAATGAGCAGTTCTTC. This codes for CASSIVLPSGPYNEQFF.

The J gene is TRBJ2-2, the V gene TRBV9; maybe TRBD2 (6 bases). Germline V CDR1 and CDR2: SGDLS, YYNGEE. The CDR3 is 16 amino acids. Trimming cost V 0 bases and J 0 bases, with 9 bases left between them. In nucleotides, the CDR3 is TGTGCCAGCAGCGTAGGTGGCGGGGCGAACACCGGGGAGCTGTTTTTT. Its protein is CASSVGGGANTGELFF.

With respect to this clone: Other nucleotide sequences from this sample produce the same CDR3. The chain combines TRBV28 with TRBJ2-7; D possibly matches TRBD1 or TRBD2 (5 bases each). CDR1 MDHEN and CDR2 SYDVKM come from the germline V gene. The CDR3 covers 11 residues. Trimming pared 6 bases from V and 7 bases from J, leaving 10 bases between. The CDR3 spells CASSRGDEQYF. Here the CDR3 DNA reads TGTGCCAGCAGCCGGGGCGATGAGCAGTACTTC.